A single sample gave rise to the 27 T cell receptor beta chains below, sequenced in a study of shared clonotypes between healthy human individuals. The naive CD8 fraction comprised CD45RO-negative cells positively selected for CCR7 and excluded terminally differentiated effector memory CD45RA+ cells. The data were produced by immunoSEQ multiplex PCR, yet TCRdb's version contains in-frame clones alone and is incomplete. The table records around 1.9 million clones, about 92% of them present only once. The sample taken for sequencing was naive CD8+ T cells from PBMCs. These receptor sequences come from a man between 18 and 29 years old in good health. Some clones in this sample may be carry-over from other donors' samples.

The chain is built from TRBV7-3 and TRBJ2-7; the D is unclear. Germline assignment: CDR1 SGHTA and CDR2 FQGTGA. Trimming stripped 4 bases from V and 0 bases from J, with 7 bases between. This CDR3 region has 13 residues. The chain's CDR3 is CASSSPSSYEQYF. CDR3 sequence (DNA): TGTGCCAGCAGCTCCCCCTCCTCCTACGAGCAGTACTTC.

This sequence joins TRBV27 and TRBJ2-7; possible D gene TRBD2, 6 bases. The CDR3 runs 15 residues. The ends were cut back, 6 bases at V and 0 bases at J, with 15 bases in the middle. CDR1 MNHEY and CDR2 SMNVEV come from the germline V gene (reference sequence). The chain's CDR3 is CASRTRLDPSYEQYF. The CDR3 bases are TGTGCCAGCAGGACCCGACTAGACCCCTCCTACGAGCAGTACTTC.

This clone showed up just a few times. The rearrangement joins TRBV28 to TRBJ2-1; weak D call: TRBD2 (5 bases). The CDR3 contains 12 residues. Germline CDR1 is MDHEN and CDR2 is SYDVKM. V gave up 5 bases and J gave up 7 bases, with 9 bases separating them. The CDR3 DNA follows: TGTGCCAGCAGTCCGGGGTCAAATGAGCAGTTCTTC. Amino acids: CASSPGSNEQFF.

The chain employs TRBV19 and TRBJ1-1, with a possible D match to TRBD1 (6 bases). Germline assignment: CDR1 LNHDA and CDR2 SQIVND (reference sequence). This CDR3 region has 14 residues. V was pared by 6 bases and J by 4 bases, with 15 bases between. CDR3 loop: CASRIGRGGTEAFF. The DNA of the CDR3 is TGTGCCAGTAGAATCGGCAGGGGAGGCACTGAAGCTTTCTTT.

V is TRBV4-1 and J is TRBJ2-7, with a possible D match to TRBD1 (6 bases). The CDR3 extends over 14 amino acids. Germline V gene lookup returns CDR1 MGHRA and CDR2 YSYEKL. Trimming pared 3 bases from V and 2 bases from J, leaving 11 bases between. CDR3 protein: CASSQTGNAYEQYF. The CDR3 nucleotides read TGCGCCAGCAGCCAGACAGGCAATGCCTACGAGCAGTACTTC.

The rearrangement uses TRBV2 and TRBJ1-1; D gene uncertain. The germline V gene has CDR1 SNHLY and CDR2 FYNNEI. The germline V and J ends were trimmed by 3 bases and 10 bases, with 12 bases remaining between them. The length of the CDR3 is 12 residues. The CDR3: CASSEEWEGAFF. CDR3 sequence (DNA): TGTGCCAGCAGTGAGGAATGGGAGGGAGCTTTCTTT.

This clone appeared a few times. At one end the junction does not follow the germline gene, possibly because of a read error. This rearrangement joins TRBV4-2 to TRBJ1-1, with D tentatively TRBD1 (5 bases). CDR1 LGHNA and CDR2 YNFKEQ come from the germline V gene. This CDR3 spans 13 amino acids. The CDR3 region is CASSQIPYSEGTF. DNA of the CDR3: TGTGCCAGCAGCCAAATCCCTTATTCAGAGGGGACTTTT.

V and J are TRBV14 and TRBJ2-1; D perhaps matches TRBD2 (5 bases). Germline values: CDR1 SGHDN, CDR2 FVKESK. The V end was cut by 4 bases, the J end by 5 bases, with 12 bases between. CDR3 size: 14 residues. CDR3 coding DNA: TGTGCCAGCAGCCCGACCCGACTACACAATGAGCAGTTCTTC. It yields the protein CASSPTRLHNEQFF.

This clone was detected only once. The chain employs TRBV5-1 and TRBJ2-1, with D perhaps TRBD2 (7 bases). Germline assignment: CDR1 SGHRS and CDR2 YFSETQ. The CDR3 is 15 residues long. The V gene lost 4 bases and the J gene lost 3 bases, with 14 bases spanning the gap. This CDR3 reads CASSAGRGGYNEQFF. As DNA, the CDR3 is TGCGCCAGCAGCGCCGGAAGGGGGGGCTACAATGAGCAGTTCTTC.

The chain recombines TRBV19 with TRBJ1-1; TRBD1 matches 7 bases. In germline, CDR1 is LNHDA, CDR2 SQIVND (reference sequence). V was pared by 6 bases and J by 4 bases, with 5 bases of the junction left unmatched. This CDR3 is built from 13 residues. CDR3 sequence reads: CASRTDRATEAFF. The CDR3, as DNA: TGTGCCAGTAGAACAGACAGGGCCACTGAAGCTTTCTTT.

The V gene is TRBV19, the J gene TRBJ2-5, with 11 bases identical to TRBD1. Unmatched junction bases numbered 1, after V lost 2 bases and J lost 2 bases. CDR3 size: 15 residues. Per germline, CDR1 LNHDA and CDR2 SQIVND (reference sequence). The CDR3 is CASSIWDRGQETQYF. CDR3 in DNA: TGTGCCAGTAGTATATGGGACAGGGGGCAAGAGACCCAGTACTTC.

The genes are TRBV29-1 and TRBJ2-7; D is perhaps TRBD1 or TRBD2 (5 bases each). The CDR3 consists of 14 residues. With 2 bases removed from V and 2 bases from J, the gap between germline ends came to 13 bases. Germline-derived CDR1 and CDR2 are SQVTM and ANQGSEA. The CDR3 region is CSVETRDQAYEQYF. CDR3 DNA sequence: TGCAGCGTTGAAACTCGGGACCAGGCCTACGAGCAGTACTTC.

The chain combines TRBV7-9 with TRBJ2-1, with D perhaps being TRBD1 or TRBD2 (5 bases each). The CDR3 consists of 15 residues. Looked up from germline, CDR1 is SEHNR and CDR2 is FQNEAQ (reference sequence). V lost 8 bases to trimming and J lost 2 bases, with 16 bases between them. The CDR3 DNA is TGTGCCAGCTGTGGGGGAACGGGACCCTACAATGAGCAGTTCTTC. Its translation: CASCGGTGPYNEQFF.

V and J are TRBV28 and TRBJ1-5, with D unclear. The CDR3 is 14 residues long. The V end was cut by 5 bases, the J end by 1 base, with 9 bases between. Germline V CDR1 and CDR2: MDHEN, SYDVKM. The CDR3: CASSPGRSNQPQHF. Written as DNA, the CDR3 is TGTGCCAGCAGTCCGGGGAGGAGCAATCAGCCCCAGCATTTT.

The V and J genes are TRBV1 and TRBJ2-1; no check of the table's D call, TRBD2, against the DNA was made. TRBV1 is assigned pseudogene status. This CDR3 comprises 15 residues. The CDR3 DNA sequence: TGCACCAGCAGGAGTTGCGGAAACTCCTACAATGAGCAGTTCTTC. Protein sequence: CTSRSCGNSYNEQFF.

The chain is built from TRBV6-5 and TRBJ2-1, with 11 bases lining up with TRBD2. Germline values: CDR1 MNHEY, CDR2 SVGAGI. The CDR3 spans 16 residues. With V trimmed by 0 bases and J by 5 bases, 3 bases remained unmatched. In nucleotides, the CDR3 is TGTGCCAGCAGTTACTCGTTACTAGCGGGAGACAATGAGCAGTTCTTC. This sequence encodes CASSYSLLAGDNEQFF.

The count of this clone is one. The chain couples TRBV9 to TRBJ2-1, with D possibly matching TRBD2 (5 bases). Germline lookup yields CDR1 SGDLS and CDR2 YYNGEE. The CDR3 runs to 16 residues. V dropped 4 bases and J dropped 3 bases, with 17 bases sitting between them. The CDR3 sequence is CASSPYEGNNYNEQFF. CDR3 nucleotide sequence: TGTGCCAGCAGCCCCTACGAGGGAAACAACTACAATGAGCAGTTCTTC.

The genes are TRBV6-5 and TRBJ2-6; D could derive from TRBD1 or TRBD2 (6 bases each). Germline V gene sequence: CDR1 MNHEY, CDR2 SVGAGI. Trimming took 5 bases from V and 10 from J, leaving 12 bases between them. The CDR3 is made up of 13 amino acids. CDR3 sequence reads: CASSNGGQNVLTF. For the CDR3, the DNA is TGTGCCAGCAGTAACGGGGGACAAAACGTCCTGACTTTC.

The genes are TRBV9 and TRBJ2-7; the match to TRBD2 covers 13 bases. CDR1 SGDLS and CDR2 YYNGEE come from the germline V gene. The CDR3 has 15 amino acids. V gave up 0 bases and J gave up 5 bases; unmatched junction bases: 2. The CDR3 bases are TGTGCCAGCAGCGTAGGGGGGACTAGCGGGAACGAGCAGTACTTC. Its translation: CASSVGGTSGNEQYF.

The CDR3 reads CASSPGDRASEQYF. The DNA for the CDR3 is TGCGCCAGCAGCCCTGGAGATAGGGCATCCGAGCAGTACTTC. The rearrangement joins TRBV4-1 to TRBJ2-7; D remains ambiguous. CDR3 size: 14 residues. The germline V gene encodes CDR1 MGHRA and CDR2 YSYEKL. Deletions cut 4 bases from V and 6 bases from J, with 16 bases between.

The rearrangement joins TRBV19 to TRBJ2-7; TRBD1 is a possible D gene (5 bases). The CDR3 loop spans 13 amino acids. V shed 5 bases and J shed 5 bases, with 13 bases lying between them. Germline V CDR1 and CDR2: LNHDA, SQIVND (reference sequence). The CDR3 loop is CASSPRVFDEQYF. DNA for the CDR3: TGTGCCAGTAGTCCCAGGGTTTTCGACGAGCAGTACTTC. The full variable domain, in which reference TRBV19 and TRBJ2-7 provide the parts outside the CDR3, is DGGITQSPKYLFRKEGQNVTLSCEQNLNHDAMYWYRQDPGQGLRLIYYSQIVNDFQKGDIAEGYSVSREKKESFPLTVTSAQKNPTAFYLCASSPRVFDEQYFGPGTRLTVT.

The rearrangement joins TRBV2 to TRBJ1-4, with D possibly matching TRBD1 (5 bases). Trimming removed 3 bases from V and 5 bases from J, with 7 bases in between. The CDR3 has 13 amino acids. Germline loops: CDR1 SNHLY, CDR2 FYNNEI. Here the CDR3 reads CASSEGRNEKLFF. In DNA form, the CDR3 reads TGTGCCAGCAGTGAGGGGCGGAATGAAAAACTGTTTTTT. Using reference TRBV2 and TRBJ1-4 for the parts outside the CDR3, the full variable domain is EPEVTQTPSHQVTQMGQEVILRCVPISNHLYFYWYRQILGQKVEFLVSFYNNEISEKSEIFDDQFSVERPDGSNFTLKIRSTKLEDSAMYFCASSEGRNEKLFFGSGTQLSVL.

A note on this clone: Other DNA sequences in this sample translate to the same CDR3. The V gene is TRBV10-3, the J gene TRBJ2-7; D is unclear. CDR1 is ENHRY, CDR2 SYGVKD, per germline. V shed 6 bases and J shed 1 base, with 4 bases lying between them. The CDR3 is 11 amino acids. The CDR3 DNA follows: TGTGCCATCAGCCGGTCCTACGAGCAGTACTTC. Translating gives CAISRSYEQYF.

The sample holds one count of this clone. V gene TRBV9 combines with J gene TRBJ2-1; a weak D match, TRBD2 (6 bases). This CDR3 has 14 amino acids. Germline V gives CDR1 SGDLS, CDR2 YYNGEE. Trimming stripped 3 bases from V and 7 bases from J, with 14 bases between. The CDR3 nucleotides are TGTGCCAGCAGCGGGTTAGCGGCAGGGAATGAGCAGTTCTTC. This encodes CASSGLAAGNEQFF.

With regard to this clone: The identical CDR3 is also encoded by other nucleotide sequences in the sample. The genes are TRBV27 and TRBJ1-2; tentative D call: TRBD1 (6 bases). CDR1 and CDR2 (germline): MNHEY, SMNVEV (reference sequence). Deletions cut 3 bases from V and 2 bases from J, with 7 bases between. CDR3 length: 13 residues. The CDR3 is CASSLDSNYGYTF. CDR3 DNA: TGTGCCAGCAGTTTGGACAGCAACTATGGCTACACCTTC.

The chain recombines TRBV10-2 with TRBJ1-1; D remains unclear. Germline lookup yields CDR1 WSHSY and CDR2 SAAADI. The V end was cut by 4 bases, the J end by 7 bases, with 16 bases between. This CDR3 comprises 14 residues. CDR3 bases: TGCGCCAGCAGTGTAGAAAAACTGGGTGATGAAGCTTTCTTT. The encoded protein is CASSVEKLGDEAFF.

As concerns this clone: This sample includes further DNA sequences coding for the same CDR3. This chain joins TRBV27 and TRBJ2-2; D remains ambiguous. The CDR3 sequence is 13 residues long. Trimming shortened V by 7 bases and J by 1 base, and 7 bases separated the two germline ends. CDR1 is MNHEY and CDR2 is SMNVEV in the germline V gene (reference sequence). DNA for the CDR3: TGTGCCAGCAATGCCCGGAACACCGGGGAGCTGTTTTTT. It is translated as CASNARNTGELFF.